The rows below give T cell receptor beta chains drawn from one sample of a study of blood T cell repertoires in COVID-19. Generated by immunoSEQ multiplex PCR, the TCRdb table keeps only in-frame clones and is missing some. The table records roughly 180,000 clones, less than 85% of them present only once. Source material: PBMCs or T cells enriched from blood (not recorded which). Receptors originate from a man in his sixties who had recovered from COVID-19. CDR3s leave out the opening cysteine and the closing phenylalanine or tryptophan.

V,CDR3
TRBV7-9,ASSLGQGLDEKLF
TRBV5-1,ASSMGLLNEQF
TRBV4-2,ASSQISSGGGNEQF
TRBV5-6,ASSLAGTGSQPQH
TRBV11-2,ASSSSGTSGGETQY
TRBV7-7,ASSLDGTGEYEQY
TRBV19,ASIDRGSGANVLT
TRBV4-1,ASSQDLQSPGNTIY
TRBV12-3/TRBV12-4,ASSPTRHEQF
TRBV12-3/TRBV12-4,ASTLVFDEQF
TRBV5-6,ASSAGTGLDTEAF
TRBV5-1,ASSFVRGGGPGSSEQY
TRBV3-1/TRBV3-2,ASSQRGGGRTDTQY
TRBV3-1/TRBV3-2,ASSQEDRGLTEAF
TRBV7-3,ASSRGSYNSPLH
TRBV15,ATSRGEGWNEQY
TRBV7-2,ASSNGGAAYEQY
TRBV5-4,ASSLDGAGTYNEQF
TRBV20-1,SASGGEQF
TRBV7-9,ASSPQRGIGEKLF
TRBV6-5,ASSHTAQNTEAF
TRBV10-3,AISESGRGGYGYT
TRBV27,ASCSRDRTSDTQY
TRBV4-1,ASSQGPPRDEQF
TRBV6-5,ASNTPPDSPLH
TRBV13,ASSPRGQGVLYTEAF
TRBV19,ASSIGGYSGSSYNEQF
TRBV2,ASKQDLGTQY
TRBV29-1,SVARWPVQGANTGELF
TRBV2,ASRPSTGNTEAF
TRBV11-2,ASSSRRGNNEKLF
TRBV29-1,SVGRQLNTEAF
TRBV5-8,ASSLETRVRLQETQY
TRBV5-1,ASSVQETQY
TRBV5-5,ASSLSGPPAYEQY
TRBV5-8,ASSSGSRDRETQY
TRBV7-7,ASSSSGIYTGELF
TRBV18,ASSPVRDTIY
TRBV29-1,SVPGQENIIQGLH
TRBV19,ASGTAGSYEQY
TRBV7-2,ASRSSGDSSYEQY
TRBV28,ASSNPGQGQETQY
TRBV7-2,ASSSRSGSPGELF
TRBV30,AWEGGDVATNEKLF
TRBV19,ASSIDPTGLVTGELF
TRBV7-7,ASSLAAAGGRETQY
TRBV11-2,ASSLGLSSYNEQF
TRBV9,ASSRGSYEKLF
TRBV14,ASSQERSGEKLF
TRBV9,ASSVADSPLH
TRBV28,ASSPRTGTLREQY
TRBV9,ASSVGTSGIDTQY
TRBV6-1,ASSEARRETQY
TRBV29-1,SVERTSGGVGEQF
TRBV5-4,ASSLVGQRNTEAF